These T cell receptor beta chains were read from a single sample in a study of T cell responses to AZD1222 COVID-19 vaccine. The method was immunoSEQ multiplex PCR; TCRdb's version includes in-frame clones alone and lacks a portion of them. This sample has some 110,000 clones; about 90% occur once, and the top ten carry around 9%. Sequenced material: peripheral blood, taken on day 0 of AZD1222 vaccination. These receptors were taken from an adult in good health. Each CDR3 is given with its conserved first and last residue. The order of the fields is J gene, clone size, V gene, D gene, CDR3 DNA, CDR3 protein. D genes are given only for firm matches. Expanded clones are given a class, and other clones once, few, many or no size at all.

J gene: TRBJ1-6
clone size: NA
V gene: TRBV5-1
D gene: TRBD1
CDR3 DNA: TGCGCCAGCAGCTGGGCTGGGGACAGGGGATCTGGGGCACCCCTCCACTTT
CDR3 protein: CASSWAGDRGSGAPLHF

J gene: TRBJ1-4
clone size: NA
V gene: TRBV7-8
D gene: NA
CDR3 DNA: TGTGCCAGCAGGGTGGGGGGCGGATGGGAAAAACTGTTTTTT
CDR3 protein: CASRVGGGWEKLFF

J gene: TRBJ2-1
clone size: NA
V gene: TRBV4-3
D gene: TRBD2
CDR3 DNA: TGCGCCAGCAGCCCCAGACTAGCGGGGGACTCCTACAATGAGCAGTTCTTC
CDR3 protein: CASSPRLAGDSYNEQFF

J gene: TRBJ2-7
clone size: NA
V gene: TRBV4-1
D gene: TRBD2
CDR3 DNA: TGCGCCAGCAGCCTAGGGAGCGGGAGTGTATCCTACGAGCAGTACTTC
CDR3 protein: CASSLGSGSVSYEQYF

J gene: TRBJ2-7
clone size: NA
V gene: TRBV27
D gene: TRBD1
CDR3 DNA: TGTGCCAGCAGTGAGAGACAGGGGATGGTGTACGAGCAGTACTTC
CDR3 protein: CASSERQGMVYEQYF

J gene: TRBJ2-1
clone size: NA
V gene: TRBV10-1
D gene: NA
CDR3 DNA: TGCGCCAGCAGTGCAGGGGGGAGGGATGAGCAGTTCTTC
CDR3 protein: CASSAGGRDEQFF

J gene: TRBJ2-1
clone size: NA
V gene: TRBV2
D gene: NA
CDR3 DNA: TGTGCCAGCATTCAGGACCGCTCCTACAATGAGCAGTTCTTC
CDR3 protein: CASIQDRSYNEQFF

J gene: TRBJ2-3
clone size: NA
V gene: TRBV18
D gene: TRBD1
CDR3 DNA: TGTGCCAGCTCACCTTCCGGGACAGACACAGATACGCAGTATTTT
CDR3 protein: CASSPSGTDTDTQYF

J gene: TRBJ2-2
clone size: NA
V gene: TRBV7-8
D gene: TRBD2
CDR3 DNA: TGTGCCAGCAGCTTAGGACTAGCGGGGGGTCCAAACACCGGGGAGCTGTTTTTT
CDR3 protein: CASSLGLAGGPNTGELFF

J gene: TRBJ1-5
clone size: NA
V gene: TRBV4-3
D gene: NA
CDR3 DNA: TGCGCCAGCAGCCCCACGTGGCAGGGTCGTCAGCCCCAGCATTTT
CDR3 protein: CASSPTWQGRQPQHF

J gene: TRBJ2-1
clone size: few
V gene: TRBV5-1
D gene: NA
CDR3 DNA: TGCGCCAGCAGCCCTAGACAGAGAGGGGGCTCCTACAATGAGCAGTTCTTC
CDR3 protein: CASSPRQRGGSYNEQFF

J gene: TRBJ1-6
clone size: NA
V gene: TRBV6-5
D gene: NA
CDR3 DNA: TGTGCCAGCAGTTTTAGTTTCCAGGGGAGTTCACCCCTCCACTTT
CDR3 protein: CASSFSFQGSSPLHF

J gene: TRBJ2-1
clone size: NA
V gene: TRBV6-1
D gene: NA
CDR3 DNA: TGTGCCAGCAGTGAATCACTTCCGGACTTTTACAATGAGCAGTTCTTC
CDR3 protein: CASSESLPDFYNEQFF

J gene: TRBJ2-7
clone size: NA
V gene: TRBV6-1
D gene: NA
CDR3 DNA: TGTGCCAGCAGTGAAACCCGGGCAGGGCTAAGGGAGCAGTACTTC
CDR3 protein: CASSETRAGLREQYF

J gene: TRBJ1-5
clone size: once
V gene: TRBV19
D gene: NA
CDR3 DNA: TGTGCCAGTACTTCAGGGCGGGCAGGGCTCCGTTCGAGCAATCAGCCCCAGCATTTT
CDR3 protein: CASTSGRAGLRSSNQPQHF

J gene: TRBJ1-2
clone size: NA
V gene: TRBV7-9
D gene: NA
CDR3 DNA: TGTGCCAGCAGCTTAGCGATGGGGTCTGATGGCTACACCTTC
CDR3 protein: CASSLAMGSDGYTF

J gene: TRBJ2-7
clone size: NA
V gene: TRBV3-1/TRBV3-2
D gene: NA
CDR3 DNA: TGTGCCAGCAGCCACCCCCCATGGAGGGGAGGTTTTCCTTCCTACGAGCAGTACTTC
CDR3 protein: CASSHPPWRGGFPSYEQYF

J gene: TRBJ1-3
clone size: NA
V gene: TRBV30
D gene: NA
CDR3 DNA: TGTGCCGGTAGGGGGTACCGCTCTGGAAACACCATATATTTT
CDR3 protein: CAGRGYRSGNTIYF

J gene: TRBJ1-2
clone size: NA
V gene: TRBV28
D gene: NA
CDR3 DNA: TGTGCCAGCAGTGAATTGACAGACTTCTATGGCTACACCTTC
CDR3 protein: CASSELTDFYGYTF

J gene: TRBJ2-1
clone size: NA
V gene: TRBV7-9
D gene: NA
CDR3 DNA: TGTGCCAGCAGCTTAGGGCTTAGCATAAATGAGCAGTTCTTC
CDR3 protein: CASSLGLSINEQFF

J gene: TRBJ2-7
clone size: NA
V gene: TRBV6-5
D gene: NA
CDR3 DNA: TGTGCCAGCAGTTACGAATGGGACTCAGCCTACGAGCAGTACTTC
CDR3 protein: CASSYEWDSAYEQYF

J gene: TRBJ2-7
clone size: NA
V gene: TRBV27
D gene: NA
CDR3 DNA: TGTGCCAGCAGTTTATCTATCGTGGTTAACGAGCAGTACTTC
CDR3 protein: CASSLSIVVNEQYF